These 10 T cell receptor beta chains share one sample of origin, sequenced in a study of cytomegalovirus exposure and HLA in healthy donors. Primers: 60 Vbeta forward and 13 Jbeta reverse. Method: immunoSEQ multiplex PCR; TCRdb's copy keeps in-frame clones and lacks some. The sample comprises 120,000 or so clones, around 79% of which are singletons, and around 1.6% rests with the top ten. The sequencing sample was made of PBMCs. Receptors were obtained from a woman under 30 in good health and CMV-seronegative.

Here the CDR3 reads CASSLAYVRYNEQFF. Here the CDR3 DNA reads TGTGCCAGCAGCTTGGCTTACGTGCGGTACAATGAGCAGTTCTTC. The chain joins TRBV5-4 to TRBJ2-1; D is unresolved. The V gene lost 0 bases and the J gene lost 4 bases, with 11 bases spanning the gap. Per the germline V gene, CDR1 is SGHNT and CDR2 is YYREEE (reference sequence). CDR3 length equals 15 residues. The full variable domain, rest sourced from reference TRBV5-4 and TRBJ2-1, is ETGVTQSPTHLIKTRGQQVTLRCSSQSGHNTVSWYQQALGQGPQFIFQYYREEENGRGNFPPRFSGLQFPNYSSELNVNALELDDSALYLCASSLAYVRYNEQFFGPGTRLTVL.

This clone was counted a few times. V and J are TRBV7-2 and TRBJ1-2; D perhaps matches TRBD1 (5 bases). Trimming left V 3 bases short and J 5 bases short, with 13 bases between. The CDR3 is 14 amino acids. Looked up from germline, CDR1 is SGHTA and CDR2 is FQGNSA. DNA for the CDR3: TGTGCCAGCAGCTTTTATCTGGGGGGATATGGCTACACCTTC. Its protein is CASSFYLGGYGYTF.

V usage is TRBV6-6 and J usage is TRBJ1-2, with 7 positions matching TRBD1. The CDR3 runs 15 residues. J gave up 3 bases and V 6 bases, and 10 bases lay outside the gene matches. Germline CDR1 reads MNHNY; CDR2 reads SVGAGI (reference sequence). The chain's CDR3 is CASSNGGQPHYGYTF. The CDR3 DNA reads TGTGCCAGCAGCAACGGGGGACAGCCTCACTATGGCTACACCTTC.

The table lists this clone with a few counts. V gene TRBV18 combines with J gene TRBJ2-7; 11 nucleotides align to TRBD1. CDR3 length: 14 amino acids. In germline, CDR1 is KGHSH, CDR2 LQKENI. V lost 3 bases to trimming and J lost 5 bases; unmatched junction nucleotides: 3. CDR3 amino acids: CASSPGTGGDEQYF. CDR3 coding DNA: TGTGCCAGCTCACCCGGGACAGGGGGGGACGAGCAGTACTTC.

The V gene is TRBV6-6, the J gene TRBJ1-5; D remains unclear. The V gene lost 6 bases and the J gene lost 3 bases, with 9 bases spanning the gap. The length of the CDR3 is 13 residues. Germline CDR1 is MNHNY and CDR2 is SVGAGI (reference sequence). Here the CDR3 DNA reads TGTGCCAGCAGATCGGTAGTCAATCAGCCCCAGCATTTT. Translated, it gives CASRSVVNQPQHF.

The chain has TRBV5-6 and TRBJ2-5; D gene unclear. V lost 1 base to trimming and J lost 4 bases, with 5 bases between them. Per germline, CDR1 SGHDT and CDR2 YYEEEE. CDR3 length equals 12 residues. CDR3 sequence reads: CASSLPRETQYF. CDR3 sequence (DNA): TGTGCCAGCAGCTTGCCCCGAGAGACCCAGTACTTC.

V and J are TRBV29-1 and TRBJ2-3, with D possibly TRBD2 on 6 matching bases. Germline V gene data show CDR1 as SQVTM and CDR2 as ANQGSEA. Trimming left V 6 bases short and J 3 bases short, with 16 bases between. This CDR3 has 14 residues. CDR3 DNA: TGCAGCGTGGGTAGCGGCTTCCTAACAGATACGCAGTATTTT. This sequence encodes CSVGSGFLTDTQYF.

This clone came up a few times. The chain couples TRBV7-2 to TRBJ2-1; 7 bases map to TRBD1. Germline assignment: CDR1 SGHTA and CDR2 FQGNSA. The J segment lost 4 bases and the V segment lost 3 bases, leaving 6 bases of the junction unmatched. CDR3 size: 15 residues. The CDR3 here is CASSLTGTIYNEQFF. The CDR3 DNA reads as TGTGCCAGCAGCTTGACAGGGACAATTTACAATGAGCAGTTCTTC.

The chain couples TRBV5-8 to TRBJ1-2, with 9 bases aligning to TRBD1. There are 12 residues in the CDR3. Germline V gene lookup returns CDR1 SGHTS and CDR2 YDEGEE. With 5 bases clipped from V and 7 bases from J, the junction kept 3 bases outside the gene matches. The CDR3 spells CASSRDRAGYTF. The CDR3 coding sequence is TGTGCCAGCAGTCGGGACAGGGCTGGCTACACCTTC.

The chain joins TRBV7-2 to TRBJ2-2, with 9 bases fitting TRBD1. This CDR3 region has 16 residues. Germline CDR1 is SGHTA and CDR2 is FQGNSA. J gave up 7 bases and V 4 bases, and 10 bases lay outside the gene matches. Written as DNA, the CDR3 is TGTGCCAGCAGCTCCTTTCCCGGGACAGGGAGCGGGGAGCTGTTTTTT. Translation: CASSSFPGTGSGELFF.